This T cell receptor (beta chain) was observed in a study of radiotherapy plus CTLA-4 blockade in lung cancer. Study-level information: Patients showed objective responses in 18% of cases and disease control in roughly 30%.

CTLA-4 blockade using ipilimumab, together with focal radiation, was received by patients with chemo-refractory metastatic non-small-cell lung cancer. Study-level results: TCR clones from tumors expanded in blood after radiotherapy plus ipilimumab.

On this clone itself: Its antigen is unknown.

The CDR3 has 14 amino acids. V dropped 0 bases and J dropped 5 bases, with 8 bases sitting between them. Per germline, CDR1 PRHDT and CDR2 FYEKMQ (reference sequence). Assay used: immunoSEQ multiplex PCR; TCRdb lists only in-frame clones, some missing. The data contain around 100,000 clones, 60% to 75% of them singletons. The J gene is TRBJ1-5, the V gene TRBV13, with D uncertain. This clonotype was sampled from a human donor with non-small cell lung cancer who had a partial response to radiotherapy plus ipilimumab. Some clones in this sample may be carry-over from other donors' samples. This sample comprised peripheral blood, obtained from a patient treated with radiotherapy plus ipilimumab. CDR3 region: CASSLGPGHQPQHF. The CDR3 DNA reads TGTGCCAGCAGCTTAGGCCCTGGGCATCAGCCCCAGCATTTT.